A selection of T cell receptor beta chains follows, all from one sample in a study of identical twins. TCRdb re-analysed the 5' RACE reads in MiXCR, keeping a single row per CDR3 protein. The sample yields about 570,000 distinct CDR3 sequences, just under 10% seen once. Separately, the same data were catalogued under a study of yellow fever vaccine responses in identical twins.

Sequenced material: PBMCs. These receptors were obtained from a woman between 18 and 29 years old in good health. Both conserved end residues are part of each CDR3. A D gene is named only where the DNA matches it firmly. Expanded clones are given a class, and other clones once, few, many or no size at all.

d_gene: NA
j_gene: TRBJ2-1
abundance: few
v_gene: TRBV19
CDR3nt: TGTGCCAGTAGTAATTACAGAGCATCCTACAATGAGCAGTTCTTC
CDR3aa: CASSNYRASYNEQFF

d_gene: NA
j_gene: TRBJ1-1
abundance: many
v_gene: TRBV7-2
CDR3nt: TGTGCCAGCGCGGGACGGCTGAACACTGAAGCTTTCTTT
CDR3aa: CASAGRLNTEAFF

d_gene: TRBD1
j_gene: TRBJ2-1
abundance: many
v_gene: TRBV5-1
CDR3nt: TGCGCCAGCAGACCCGGGACAGGGGGCGGGAATGAGCAGTTCTTC
CDR3aa: CASRPGTGGGNEQFF

d_gene: NA
j_gene: TRBJ2-7
abundance: many
v_gene: TRBV25-1
CDR3nt: TGTGCCAGCAGTGATTACAGTGTGGGGGACGAGCAGTACTTC
CDR3aa: CASSDYSVGDEQYF

d_gene: NA
j_gene: TRBJ2-7
abundance: NA
v_gene: TRBV28
CDR3nt: TGTGCCAGCAGTCCACAGTATGTGCAGTACTTC
CDR3aa: CASSPQYVQYF

d_gene: NA
j_gene: TRBJ2-6
abundance: NA
v_gene: TRBV20-1
CDR3nt: TGCTGTGCTAGTAAGGACGGGTCGTACTCTGGGGCCAACGTCCTGACTTTC
CDR3aa: CCASKDGSYSGANVLTF

d_gene: NA
j_gene: TRBJ2-1
abundance: many
v_gene: TRBV20-1
CDR3nt: TGCAGTGCCCCTCTGGGACTGAACATTTACAATGAGCAGTTCTTC
CDR3aa: CSAPLGLNIYNEQFF

d_gene: NA
j_gene: TRBJ2-7
abundance: few
v_gene: TRBV20-1
CDR3nt: TGCAGTGCTAGAGATCAAGGGAAGCTAGCCTACGAGCAGTACTTC
CDR3aa: CSARDQGKLAYEQYF

d_gene: NA
j_gene: TRBJ1-4
abundance: few
v_gene: TRBV20-1
CDR3nt: TGCAGTGCCCCTCGACAGCCGGCAAATGAAAAACTGTTTTTT
CDR3aa: CSAPRQPANEKLFF

d_gene: TRBD1
j_gene: TRBJ1-2
abundance: NA
v_gene: TRBV5-8
CDR3nt: TGTGCCAGCAGCTTGTTTACGGGACAGTTTAACTATGGCTACACCTTC
CDR3aa: CASSLFTGQFNYGYTF

d_gene: NA
j_gene: TRBJ2-1
abundance: NA
v_gene: TRBV27
CDR3nt: TGTGCCAGCAGACTCATCAGGAGCTCCTACAATGAGCAGTTCTTC
CDR3aa: CASRLIRSSYNEQFF

d_gene: NA
j_gene: TRBJ1-5
abundance: NA
v_gene: TRBV2
CDR3nt: TGTGCCAGCAGTTCCTACGGTCAGCCCCAGCATTTT
CDR3aa: CASSSYGQPQHF

d_gene: TRBD1
j_gene: TRBJ2-1
abundance: medium-sized
v_gene: TRBV5-1
CDR3nt: TGCGCCAGCAGCAACGCTGGGACAGCGTACAATGAGCAGTTCTTC
CDR3aa: CASSNAGTAYNEQFF

d_gene: NA
j_gene: TRBJ2-5
abundance: NA
v_gene: TRBV7-9
CDR3nt: TGTGCCAGCAGCTTCGTGGACAGTGGTCGGGAGACCCAGTACTTC
CDR3aa: CASSFVDSGRETQYF

d_gene: NA
j_gene: TRBJ2-7
abundance: NA
v_gene: TRBV28
CDR3nt: TGTGCCAGCAGTTTATCCGCTTTCGACGGGTCCTACGAGCAGTACTTC
CDR3aa: CASSLSAFDGSYEQYF

d_gene: NA
j_gene: TRBJ2-7
abundance: NA
v_gene: TRBV2
CDR3nt: TGTGCCAGCAGTCAAGGGCCAGGGGCCCTCTCCTACGAGCAGTACTTC
CDR3aa: CASSQGPGALSYEQYF

d_gene: NA
j_gene: TRBJ2-2
abundance: few
v_gene: TRBV12-3/TRBV12-4
CDR3nt: TGTGCCAGCAGACCTGGGGGGGCAGGCGCCGGGGAGCTGTTTTTT
CDR3aa: CASRPGGAGAGELFF

d_gene: TRBD1
j_gene: TRBJ2-6
abundance: few
v_gene: TRBV11-2
CDR3nt: TGTGCCAGCAGCTCAAGCGGGACAGGGGGTGGTGGGGCCAACGTCCTGACTTTC
CDR3aa: CASSSSGTGGGGANVLTF

d_gene: NA
j_gene: TRBJ2-1
abundance: few
v_gene: TRBV29-1
CDR3nt: TGCAGCGTTGAGTGGGGGGCCGGGGGAGATGAGCAGTTCTTC
CDR3aa: CSVEWGAGGDEQFF

d_gene: NA
j_gene: TRBJ1-2
abundance: NA
v_gene: TRBV12-3/TRBV12-4
CDR3nt: TGTGCCAGCAGTTTCCCCGGATATCTGAGTGGCTACACCTTC
CDR3aa: CASSFPGYLSGYTF

d_gene: TRBD1
j_gene: TRBJ2-1
abundance: many
v_gene: TRBV7-2
CDR3nt: TGTGCCAGCAGCTCACGGACAGGGCACAATGAGCAGTTCTTC
CDR3aa: CASSSRTGHNEQFF

d_gene: NA
j_gene: TRBJ2-2
abundance: few
v_gene: TRBV5-1
CDR3nt: TGCGCCAGCAGCTTGGCCTCACAGGGAAACACCGGGGAGCTGTTTTTT
CDR3aa: CASSLASQGNTGELFF

d_gene: TRBD2
j_gene: TRBJ2-3
abundance: few
v_gene: TRBV3-1
CDR3nt: TGTGCCAGCAGCCGACGGACTAGCGGGGGGGCTCTAGATACGCAGTATTTT
CDR3aa: CASSRRTSGGALDTQYF

d_gene: TRBD1
j_gene: TRBJ1-5
abundance: NA
v_gene: TRBV12-3/TRBV12-4
CDR3nt: TGTGCCAGCATTGCGCAGGGGGCTCATAGCAATCAGCCCCAGCATTTT
CDR3aa: CASIAQGAHSNQPQHF

d_gene: NA
j_gene: TRBJ1-6
abundance: NA
v_gene: TRBV11-1
CDR3nt: TGTGCCAGCAGCTTCACAGGGCCTAATTCACCCCTCCACTTT
CDR3aa: CASSFTGPNSPLHF

d_gene: TRBD1
j_gene: TRBJ1-3
abundance: many
v_gene: TRBV5-1
CDR3nt: TGCGCCAGCAGCCAAGGACAGGGGGCCATCTCTGGAAACACCATATATTTT
CDR3aa: CASSQGQGAISGNTIYF

d_gene: TRBD2
j_gene: TRBJ2-1
abundance: few
v_gene: TRBV7-9
CDR3nt: TGTGCCAGCAGCTTTAAAGCGGGGGGGCCGGCAGACAATGAGCAGTTCTTC
CDR3aa: CASSFKAGGPADNEQFF

d_gene: TRBD1
j_gene: TRBJ2-3
abundance: NA
v_gene: TRBV12-3/TRBV12-4
CDR3nt: TGTGCCAGCACAAAAGTGGGGACAGGGGCAGAAGATACGCAGTATTTT
CDR3aa: CASTKVGTGAEDTQYF

d_gene: NA
j_gene: TRBJ2-2
abundance: NA
v_gene: TRBV2
CDR3nt: TGTGCCAGCAGTGATAACCCCGGGACAACGAAAAGGACCGGGGAGCTGTTTTTT
CDR3aa: CASSDNPGTTKRTGELFF

d_gene: TRBD1
j_gene: TRBJ1-2
abundance: few
v_gene: TRBV29-1
CDR3nt: TGCAGCGTTGAAGCAGGAAGACAGGGTGGAGGGTATGGCTACACCTTC
CDR3aa: CSVEAGRQGGGYGYTF

d_gene: NA
j_gene: TRBJ2-1
abundance: few
v_gene: TRBV11-3
CDR3nt: TGTGCCAGCAGCTTAAATGTTGGCCATGAGCAGTTCTTC
CDR3aa: CASSLNVGHEQFF

d_gene: TRBD2
j_gene: TRBJ2-3
abundance: many
v_gene: TRBV20-1
CDR3nt: TGCAGTGCTAGAGTGGTGGGACTAGCGCTTGAACAGTATTTT
CDR3aa: CSARVVGLALEQYF

d_gene: NA
j_gene: TRBJ2-3
abundance: many
v_gene: TRBV7-7
CDR3nt: TGTGCTAGCAGCCGTCCCAGGGCAGATACGCAGTATTTT
CDR3aa: CASSRPRADTQYF

d_gene: NA
j_gene: TRBJ2-2
abundance: few
v_gene: TRBV24-1
CDR3nt: TGTGCCACCAGTGACGCACAGGGACTCAGCACCGGGGAGCTGTTTTTT
CDR3aa: CATSDAQGLSTGELFF

d_gene: NA
j_gene: TRBJ1-4
abundance: many
v_gene: TRBV9
CDR3nt: TGTGCCAGCAGCGGGAGATTGGAGGAAAAACTGTTTTTT
CDR3aa: CASSGRLEEKLFF

d_gene: NA
j_gene: TRBJ2-1
abundance: NA
v_gene: TRBV6-5
CDR3nt: TGTGCCAGCAGTTACTCGAGGGTGGGTTATACCTACAATGAGCAGTTCTTC
CDR3aa: CASSYSRVGYTYNEQFF

d_gene: NA
j_gene: TRBJ2-5
abundance: NA
v_gene: TRBV12-3/TRBV12-4
CDR3nt: TGTGCCAGCAGTTTAAGGCCCCTGGCCCCCCAAGAGACCCAGTACTTC
CDR3aa: CASSLRPLAPQETQYF

d_gene: NA
j_gene: TRBJ2-6
abundance: many
v_gene: TRBV12-3/TRBV12-4
CDR3nt: TGTGCCAGCAGTTTGGCGGGCTCTGGGGCCAACGTCCTGACTTTC
CDR3aa: CASSLAGSGANVLTF

d_gene: NA
j_gene: TRBJ1-4
abundance: NA
v_gene: TRBV5-1
CDR3nt: TGCGCCAGCACCCCTCAGGGTCCTGGGGGGAATGAAAAACTGTTTTTT
CDR3aa: CASTPQGPGGNEKLFF

d_gene: TRBD1
j_gene: TRBJ2-1
abundance: NA
v_gene: TRBV19
CDR3nt: TGTGCCAGTAGTATTCTCGGACAGGGGACTGAGCAGTTCTTC
CDR3aa: CASSILGQGTEQFF

d_gene: TRBD2
j_gene: TRBJ2-7
abundance: few
v_gene: TRBV29-1
CDR3nt: TGCAGCGTTGAAGACCTAGCGGGAGGTTTGTACGAGCAGTACTTC
CDR3aa: CSVEDLAGGLYEQYF

d_gene: NA
j_gene: TRBJ2-2
abundance: few
v_gene: TRBV5-4
CDR3nt: TGTGCCAGCAGCTTAGAATCGCGCAGGGCGGGGACCGGGGAGCTGTTTTTT
CDR3aa: CASSLESRRAGTGELFF

d_gene: NA
j_gene: TRBJ2-1
abundance: few
v_gene: TRBV5-1
CDR3nt: TGCGCCAGCAGCTCCGGGACAATAGGCCCCTACAATGAGCAGTTCTTC
CDR3aa: CASSSGTIGPYNEQFF

d_gene: NA
j_gene: TRBJ1-1
abundance: few
v_gene: TRBV5-4
CDR3nt: TGTGCCAGCAGCCATACAGGGTACGCTGAAGCTTTCTTT
CDR3aa: CASSHTGYAEAFF

d_gene: NA
j_gene: TRBJ2-3
abundance: many
v_gene: TRBV24-1
CDR3nt: TGTGCCACCGGCACTCTCGGCACAGATACGCAGTATTTT
CDR3aa: CATGTLGTDTQYF

d_gene: NA
j_gene: TRBJ2-7
abundance: many
v_gene: TRBV10-2
CDR3nt: TGCGCCAGCAGTGATCGGGGACCCTACGAGCAGTACTTC
CDR3aa: CASSDRGPYEQYF

d_gene: NA
j_gene: TRBJ2-2
abundance: NA
v_gene: TRBV6-1
CDR3nt: TGTGCCAGCAATGGGGGTAGGGACACCGGGGAGCTGTTTTTT
CDR3aa: CASNGGRDTGELFF